A single sample is the source of the 5 T cell receptor beta chains below, sequenced in a study of tumor and adjacent non-tumor tissue in lung cancer. This sample's RNA came from whole unsorted tissue. This non-tumor lung sample came from over 3 cm beyond the tumor edge. TCRbeta libraries were built with three rounds of nested PCR, modified from ARM-PCR. MiXCR, run by TCRdb on the multiplex PCR reads, gives a single entry per CDR3 protein. Altogether 60,000 to 100,000 distinct CDR3 sequences are present, less than 85% being singletons, with the ten largest covering 40%. Material: distant non-tumor lung tissue. The receptors originated from a man aged 70 or older with non-small cell lung cancer.

In the case of this clonotype: A much larger clone differs by one base, so this may be a read error. J is TRBJ2-7 and V is TRBV28; TRBD2 matches 11 bases. Germline V CDR1 and CDR2: MDHEN, SYDVKM. V lost 5 bases to trimming and J lost 9 bases; unmatched junction nucleotides: 12. CDR3 length: 15 amino acids. CDR3 sequence reads: CASSEIAGGTLVQYF. The CDR3 nucleotides read TGTGCCAGCAGTGAGATAGCGGGGGGGACCCTCGTGCAGTACTTC.

V is TRBV6-2 or TRBV6-3 and J is TRBJ1-2; D ambiguous. The CDR3 extends over 15 amino acids. CDR1 is MNHEY and CDR2 is SVGEGT in the germline V gene. With 6 bases removed from V and 4 bases from J, the gap between germline ends came to 18 bases. DNA of the CDR3: TGTGCCAGCAGAGAGAAGGTACGGAACTGCTATGGCTACACCTTC. This gives the protein CASREKVRNCYGYTF.

Concerning this clonotype: This may arise from a read error, as a much more abundant clone is one base away. The DNA for the CDR3 is TGTGCCAGCAGTCACTTTGACTACCAAGAGACCCAGTACTTC. This translates into CASSHFDYQETQYF. V gene TRBV12-3 or TRBV12-4 combines with J gene TRBJ2-5, with unresolved D. The CDR3 consists of 14 residues. Between the trimmed V and J ends, which lost 5 bases and 0 bases, there was a span of 10 bases.

This clonotype was recorded only once. Germline is not matched at one junction end, which may reflect a read error. This chain links TRBV29-1 with TRBJ2-1; tentatively, D is TRBD1 or TRBD2 (5 bases each). The CDR3 is 11 residues long. Germline V gene sequence: CDR1 SQVTM, CDR2 ANQGSEA. This CDR3 is CSIEWGNEQLF. The CDR3 coding sequence is TGCAGCATTGAATGGGGGAATGAGCAGTTATTC.

As concerns this clonotype: This likely comes from a read error, as the CDR3 has no conserved phenylalanine or tryptophan at its end. The chain recombines TRBV7-8 with TRBJ2-3; D is uncertain. Germline V gives CDR1 SGHVS, CDR2 FQNEAQ. This CDR3 has 16 residues. DNA for the CDR3: TGTGCCAGCAGCTTCTTATTATGGGGAAGCGCAGATACACAGTATTAT. This codes for CASSFLLWGSADTQYY.